This T cell receptor beta chain is drawn from a study of T-cell memory formation after mild COVID-19. TCRdb analysed the 5' RACE reads with MiXCR anew, one entry per CDR3 protein. The sample contains 450,000 or so distinct CDR3 sequences, around 18% of which appear only once. Germline lookup yields CDR1 MNHEY and CDR2 SMNVEV (reference sequence). The CDR3 consists of 14 residues. V lost 7 bases to trimming and J lost 8 bases, with 20 bases between them. Sequenced material: PBMCs or a T cell subset sorted from them (not recorded which). This TCR came from an adult woman who had mild COVID-19 (a few samples of this study predate the infection). Cell type and time point are not known. The chain uses TRBV27 and TRBJ1-2; D call uncertain. The CDR3 DNA reads as TGTGCCAGCACCCCCGGTGGAGGGAACGTGGGCTACACCTTC. Protein sequence: CASTPGGGNVGYTF.